A selection of T cell receptor beta chains follows, all from one sample in a study of T cells in Graves' hyperthyroidism and ophthalmopathy. TCRdb recomputed calls from the multiplex PCR reads with MiXCR, one row per CDR3 protein. The sample contains under 400,000 distinct CDR3 sequences, around 25% of which appear only once. The sample was blood. These receptors all come from a man aged 45-65 years with Graves' hyperthyroidism. Both conserved end residues are part of each CDR3.

>TRBV6-1
CASSTGQGTEQYF
>TRBV25-1
CASSAGTSGSTEQYF
>TRBV6-5
CASSYGTGTGTYEQYF
>TRBV20-1
CSARVPPNSGDEAFF
>TRBV7-3
CASSPSGPGVSEQFF
>TRBV11-2
CASRAGTGLGNTEAFF
>TRBV12-3/TRBV12-4
CASSPGGQLKTEAFF
>TRBV5-1
CASSLAGRPSYEQYF
>TRBV12-3/TRBV12-4
CASTTGLAGSSYNEQFF
>TRBV5-1
CASSPITGRDTEAFF
>TRBV7-3
CASSLAGTSGNLYNEQFF
>TRBV13
CASSRLAEFQETQYF
>TRBV7-9
CASAFGGTGELFF
>TRBV27
CASSLFLDNEQFF
>TRBV4-1
CASSQEFEANTEAFF
>TRBV27
CASSLKGLAGGTDTQYF
>TRBV28
CASSEGHRTYEQYF
>TRBV11-2
CASSVRTGQAETQYF
>TRBV5-1
CASSFDRLSGANVLTF
>TRBV5-1
CASSLAARDTQYF